This T cell receptor (beta chain) emerged from a study of graft-versus-host responses after intestinal transplantation. Study background: Once they had received anti-thymocyte globulin induction, all recipients took tacrolimus and steroids for approximately three years.

The sample holds one count of this clone. Its antigen is still unknown. The CDR3 length is 15 residues. Germline CDR1 and CDR2: SGHNT and YYREEE (reference sequence). V was clipped by 0 bases and J by 1 base, with 7 bases between them. Clones were read by immunoSEQ multiplex PCR, and TCRdb kept only the in-frame ones, dropping some. Among 90,000 to 95,000 clones listed, approximately 92% were seen once. This rearrangement joins TRBV5-4 to TRBJ2-2; D call uncertain. The source material was unstimulated CD8+ T cells sorted from spleen or lymph node cells, sampled before intestinal transplant. The sequence was obtained from a human donor who received an intestinal transplant. The CDR3 protein is CASSLVDLNTGELFF. For the CDR3, the DNA is TGTGCCAGCAGCTTGGTTGACTTGAACACCGGGGAGCTGTTTTTT. The full variable domain, with the rest looked up from reference TRBV5-4 and TRBJ2-2, is ETGVTQSPTHLIKTRGQQVTLRCSSQSGHNTVSWYQQALGQGPQFIFQYYREEENGRGNFPPRFSGLQFPNYSSELNVNALELDDSALYLCASSLVDLNTGELFFGEGSRLTVL.